This TCR beta chain was identified during a study of T cells in Graves' hyperthyroidism and ophthalmopathy. This clonotype has just a few counts. The CDR3 totals 13 residues. Germline CDR1 reads DFQATT; CDR2 reads SNEGSKA (reference sequence). Trimming took 8 bases from V and 0 from J, leaving 14 bases between them. Amplified regions were TCR beta CDR3 sequences from RNA transcripts. During a first-round RT-PCR of the TCR CDR3, the HTBI primer set was used. One entry per CDR3 protein results from TCRdb running MiXCR on the multiplex PCR reads. The sample includes about 330,000 distinct CDR3 sequences, about 13% of them seen just once.

This chain uses TRBV20-1 with TRBJ2-7, with D possibly being TRBD1 (7 bases). The receptor was derived from a woman in her thirties or forties with Graves' ophthalmopathy. Specimen: blood. The CDR3 loop reads CSPRGVDSYEQYF. The CDR3, as DNA: TGCAGTCCCAGGGGGGTCGACTCCTACGAGCAGTACTTC.